This T cell receptor beta chain was documented in a study of graft-versus-host responses after intestinal transplantation. Study outcomes and limitations: Allograft graft-versus-host to host-versus-graft clonal ratios ran high in patients with graft-donor T cell macrochimerism. Analysis identified GvH clones in recipient marrow, with some appearing first in ileum or blood.

The method was immunoSEQ multiplex PCR; TCRdb's version includes in-frame clones alone and lacks a portion of them. The sample carries about 20,000 clones, approximately 46% recorded once. Irradiated stimulators labeled with violet dye, approximately 200,000 in number, were plated with approximately 200,000 CFSE-labeled responders. Sequences were derived from alloreactive CD4+ T cells from a mixed lymphocyte reaction culture, sampled before intestinal transplant. Stated subset: CFSE-low proliferating T cells sorted from approximately 6-day pre-transplant mixed lymphocyte reaction (GvH or HvG direction). This receptor was identified in a human patient who received an intestinal transplant.

The CDR3 loop is CASSPLLAGELFF. CDR3 DNA: TGTGCCAGCTCACCATTGCTAGCCGGGGAGCTGTTTTTT. The V and J genes are TRBV18 and TRBJ2-2, with D uncertain. Germline assignment: CDR1 KGHSH and CDR2 LQKENI. The CDR3 sequence is 13 residues long. Trimming shortened V by 2 bases and J by 6 bases, and 7 bases separated the two germline ends.